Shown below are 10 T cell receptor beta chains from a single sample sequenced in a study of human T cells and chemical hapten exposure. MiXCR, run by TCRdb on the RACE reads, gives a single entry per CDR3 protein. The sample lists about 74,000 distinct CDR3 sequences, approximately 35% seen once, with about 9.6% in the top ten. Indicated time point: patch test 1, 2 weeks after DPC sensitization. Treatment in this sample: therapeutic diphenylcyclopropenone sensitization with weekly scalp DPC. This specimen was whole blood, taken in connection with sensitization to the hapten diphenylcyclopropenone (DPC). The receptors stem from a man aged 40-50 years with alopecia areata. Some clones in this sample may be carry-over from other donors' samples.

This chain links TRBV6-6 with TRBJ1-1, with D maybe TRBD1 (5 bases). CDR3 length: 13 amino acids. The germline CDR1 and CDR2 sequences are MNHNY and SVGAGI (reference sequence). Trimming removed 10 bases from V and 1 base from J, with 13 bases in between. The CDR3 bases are TGTGCCATTTCACAGGTCGAGAACACTGAAGCTTTCTTT. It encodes CAISQVENTEAFF.

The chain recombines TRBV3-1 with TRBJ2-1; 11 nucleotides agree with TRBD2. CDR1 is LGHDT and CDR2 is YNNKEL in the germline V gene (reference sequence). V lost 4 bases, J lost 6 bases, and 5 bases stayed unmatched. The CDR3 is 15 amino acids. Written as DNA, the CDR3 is TGTGCCAGCAGCCGATTAGCGGGAGGGTTCAATGAGCAGTTCTTC. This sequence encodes CASSRLAGGFNEQFF.

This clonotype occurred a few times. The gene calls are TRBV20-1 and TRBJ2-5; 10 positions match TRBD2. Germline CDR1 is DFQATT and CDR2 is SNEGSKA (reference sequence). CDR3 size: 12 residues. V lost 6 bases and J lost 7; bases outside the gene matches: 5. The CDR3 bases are TGCAGTGCCCGCCGGACTAGCGGGACCCAGTACTTC. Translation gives CSARRTSGTQYF.

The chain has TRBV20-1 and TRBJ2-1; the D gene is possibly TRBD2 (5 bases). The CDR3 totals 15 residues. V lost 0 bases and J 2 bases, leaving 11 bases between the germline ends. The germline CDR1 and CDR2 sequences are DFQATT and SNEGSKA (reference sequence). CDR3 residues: CSARDPGYTYNEQFF. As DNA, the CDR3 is TGCAGTGCTAGAGATCCGGGGTACACCTACAATGAGCAGTTCTTC.

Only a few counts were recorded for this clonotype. In DNA form, the CDR3 reads TGTGCCAGCAGTGCCACCGGGACAGGGGGAGAGCAGTACTTC. Protein sequence: CASSATGTGGEQYF. This chain joins TRBV28 and TRBJ2-7, with 11 nucleotides matching TRBD1. CDR3 size: 14 residues. Germline V lookup: CDR1 MDHEN, CDR2 SYDVKM. Trimming cost V 5 bases and J 7 bases; bases outside gene matches: 7. Together with reference TRBV28 and TRBJ2-7, the CDR3 gives the full variable domain: DVKVTQSSRYLVKRTGEKVFLECVQDMDHENMFWYRQDPGLGLRLIYFSYDVKMKEKGDIPEGYSVSREKKERFSLILESASTNQTSMYLCASSATGTGGEQYFGPGTRLTVT.

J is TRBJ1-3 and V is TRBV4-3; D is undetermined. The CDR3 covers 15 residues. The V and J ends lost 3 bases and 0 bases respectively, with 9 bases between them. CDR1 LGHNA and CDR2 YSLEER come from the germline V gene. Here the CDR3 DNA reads TGCGCCAGCAGCCACCGAGCGAACTCTGGAAACACCATATATTTT. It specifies CASSHRANSGNTIYF.

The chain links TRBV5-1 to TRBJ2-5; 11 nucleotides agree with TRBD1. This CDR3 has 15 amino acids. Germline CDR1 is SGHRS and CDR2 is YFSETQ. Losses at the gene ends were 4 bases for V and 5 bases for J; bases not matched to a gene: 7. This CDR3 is CASSPGQGARETQYF. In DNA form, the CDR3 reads TGCGCCAGCAGCCCCGGACAGGGGGCGCGGGAGACCCAGTACTTC.

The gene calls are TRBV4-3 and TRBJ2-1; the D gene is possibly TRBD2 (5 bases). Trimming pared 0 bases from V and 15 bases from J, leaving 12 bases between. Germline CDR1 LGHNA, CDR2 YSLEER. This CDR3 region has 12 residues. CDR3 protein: CASSQDLTSRFF. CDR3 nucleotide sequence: TGCGCCAGCAGCCAAGATTTAACTAGTCGGTTCTTC.

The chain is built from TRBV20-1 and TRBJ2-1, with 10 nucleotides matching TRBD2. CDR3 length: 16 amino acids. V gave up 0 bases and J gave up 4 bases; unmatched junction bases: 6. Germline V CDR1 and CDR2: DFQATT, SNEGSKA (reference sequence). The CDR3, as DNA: TGCAGTGCTAGAGATTTCAAAGCGGGAGGGTACAATGAGCAGTTCTTC. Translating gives CSARDFKAGGYNEQFF.

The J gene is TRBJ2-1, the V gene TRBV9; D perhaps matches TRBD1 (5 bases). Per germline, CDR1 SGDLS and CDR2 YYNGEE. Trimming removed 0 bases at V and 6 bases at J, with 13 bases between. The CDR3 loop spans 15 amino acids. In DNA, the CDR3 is TGTGCCAGCAGCGTAGGGGCAGGGTCGAGCAATGAGCAGTTCTTC. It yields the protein CASSVGAGSSNEQFF.